These 25 T cell receptor beta chains were sequenced from one sample in a study of blood T cell repertoires in COVID-19. Some clones are missing from TCRdb's copy, which holds only in-frame ones; the method was immunoSEQ multiplex PCR. Seen here are about 480,000 clones, 70% to 90% observed once, and the top ten hold about 2%. The sequencing sample was made of PBMCs or T cells enriched from blood (not recorded which). These receptors all come from a woman aged 18 to 35 with acute COVID-19.

The CDR3 here is CASSPRGTTNEKLFF. CDR3 DNA: TGTGCCAGCAGCCCCCGGGGGACAACTAATGAAAAACTGTTTTTT. V and J are TRBV7-2 and TRBJ1-4, with D possibly matching TRBD1 (5 bases). The V gene's germline CDR1 is SGHTA and CDR2 FQGNSA. With 5 bases removed from V and 0 bases from J, the gap between germline ends came to 10 bases. The CDR3 covers 15 residues. Full variable domain (rest looked up from reference TRBV7-2 and TRBJ1-4): GAGVSQSPSNKVTEKGKDVELRCDPISGHTALYWYRQSLGQGLEFLIYFQGNSAPDKSGLPSDRFSAERTGGSVSTLTIQRTQQEDSAVYLCASSPRGTTNEKLFFGSGTQLSVL.

The chain joins TRBV6-4 to TRBJ1-6; D is unclear. This CDR3 region has 16 residues. V lost 0 bases and J 0 bases, leaving 6 bases between the germline ends. Germline V gene sequence: CDR1 MRHNA, CDR2 SNTAGT. CDR3 in DNA: TGTGCCAGCAGTGACTCGGGCAGCTCCTATAATTCACCCCTCCACTTT. Encoded protein: CASSDSGSSYNSPLHF.

The chain uses TRBV7-6 and TRBJ2-1; possibly TRBD2 for D (7 bases). CDR1 and CDR2 (germline): SGHVS, FNYEAQ. CDR3 length: 16 amino acids. Trimming removed 3 bases from V and 7 bases from J, with 19 bases in between. Written as DNA, the CDR3 is TGTGCCAGCAGCTTTTCTCGGGGGGCGAGGGGAAATGAGCAGTTCTTC. Its translation: CASSFSRGARGNEQFF.

The gene calls are TRBV27 and TRBJ2-5, with 15 bases that match TRBD2. CDR3 size: 15 residues. The V gene's germline CDR1 is MNHEY and CDR2 SMNVEV (reference sequence). Trimming took 6 bases from V and 9 from J; bases not matched to a gene: 8. CDR3: CASSPGTSGGIAQYF. The CDR3 DNA reads TGTGCCAGCAGCCCTGGGACTAGCGGGGGGATTGCCCAGTACTTC.

The CDR3 DNA reads as TGCAGTGCTAGTCCTACAGGGAAAGAGACCCAGTACTTC. Amino acid sequence: CSASPTGKETQYF. This chain connects TRBV20-1 to TRBJ2-5; TRBD1 is a possible D gene (6 bases). The CDR3 runs 13 residues. Germline V gene sequence: CDR1 DFQATT, CDR2 SNEGSKA (reference sequence). The ends were cut back, 3 bases at V and 3 bases at J, with 11 bases in the middle.

This chain connects TRBV12-3 or TRBV12-4 to TRBJ1-1; D remains ambiguous. V was cut by 5 bases and J by 7 bases, with 5 bases left in between. The CDR3 is made up of 10 amino acids. The CDR3 spells CASSVLEAFF. The CDR3 nucleotides are TGTGCCAGCAGTGTCCTTGAAGCTTTCTTT.

This clone came up a few times. V is TRBV18 and J is TRBJ2-7; D perhaps matches TRBD1 (6 bases). CDR3 size: 14 residues. V dropped 4 bases and J dropped 4 bases, with 14 bases sitting between them. The germline CDR1 and CDR2 sequences are KGHSH and LQKENI. CDR3 in amino acids: CASSRDRQAYEQYF. CDR3 nucleotide sequence: TGTGCCAGCTCACGCGACCGACAGGCGTACGAGCAGTACTTC.

This rearrangement joins TRBV18 to TRBJ2-1; D possibly corresponds to TRBD1 (6 bases). This CDR3 contains 15 residues. Trimming removed 3 bases at V and 6 bases at J, with 15 bases between. The germline CDR1 and CDR2 sequences are KGHSH and LQKENI. The CDR3 nucleotides are TGTGCCAGCTCACCTGGGCAGGGGTCTGCCAATGAGCAGTTCTTC. This gives the protein CASSPGQGSANEQFF.

The chain recombines TRBV24-1 with TRBJ1-2; D is unclear. Germline V CDR1 and CDR2: KGHDR, SFDVKD. The V gene lost 1 base and the J gene lost 8 bases, with 13 bases spanning the gap. This CDR3 spans 14 amino acids. The CDR3 here is CATSDFGSGYGYTF. The CDR3 region has the DNA TGTGCCACCAGTGATTTTGGCTCGGGGTACGGCTACACCTTC.

This clone was observed a single time. The genes are TRBV19 and TRBJ2-7; TRBD2 agrees at 9 bases. Germline loops: CDR1 LNHDA, CDR2 SQIVND (reference sequence). This CDR3 comprises 14 residues. The J segment lost 1 base and the V segment lost 4 bases, leaving 2 bases of the junction unmatched. CDR3 nucleotides: TGTGCCAGTAGTAGCAGCGGGAGGTCCTACGAGCAGTACTTC. It is translated as CASSSSGRSYEQYF.

The rearrangement links TRBV7-9 to TRBJ1-1; 9 bases are shared with TRBD1. Germline-derived CDR1 and CDR2 are SEHNR and FQNEAQ (reference sequence). J lost 1 base, V lost 5 bases, and 14 bases had no gene match. There are 18 residues in the CDR3. The CDR3 loop is CASSPFPGQGETNTEAFF. The CDR3, as DNA: TGTGCCAGCAGCCCATTTCCGGGACAGGGAGAGACGAACACTGAAGCTTTCTTT.

This chain uses TRBV5-4 with TRBJ1-4; D gene uncertain. Trimming cost V 2 bases and J 1 base, with 12 bases left between them. Germline CDR1 is SGHNT and CDR2 is YYREEE (reference sequence). The CDR3 runs to 16 residues. The DNA of the CDR3 is TGTGCCAGCAGCTTTCTCTCCCCAGGAACTAATGAAAAACTGTTTTTT. Protein sequence: CASSFLSPGTNEKLFF.

The V call is TRBV19, the J call TRBJ2-2; 13 positions agree with TRBD2. The CDR3 has 19 residues. The germline V gene has CDR1 LNHDA and CDR2 SQIVND (reference sequence). After removal of 5 bases from V and 1 base from J, the junction contained 10 bases not matched to a gene. In DNA, the CDR3 is TGTGCCAGTAGTGACTCACTAGCGGGGGGGGCCGGGAACACCGGGGAGCTGTTTTTT. Amino acid sequence: CASSDSLAGGAGNTGELFF.

The gene calls are TRBV28 and TRBJ2-5, with D perhaps matching TRBD1 (6 bases). CDR3 length: 14 amino acids. In germline, CDR1 is MDHEN, CDR2 SYDVKM. The V end was cut by 5 bases, the J end by 5 bases, with 15 bases between. This CDR3 is CASSGGPSRETQYF. The CDR3 coding sequence is TGTGCCAGCAGTGGGGGCCCCTCCAGGGAGACCCAGTACTTC.

The chain has TRBV28 and TRBJ1-2; 7 bases line up with TRBD1. This CDR3 is built from 13 residues. The germline V gene encodes CDR1 MDHEN and CDR2 SYDVKM. After removal of 4 bases from V and 8 bases from J, the junction contained 7 bases not matched to a gene. CDR3 region: CASSSRQGWGYTF. The CDR3 coding sequence is TGTGCCAGCAGTTCACGACAGGGCTGGGGCTACACCTTC.

The chain employs TRBV29-1 and TRBJ2-7, with 8 bases fitting TRBD1. Germline CDR1 and CDR2: SQVTM and ANQGSEA. Trimming removed 6 bases from V and 0 bases from J; junction bases left unmatched: 4. This CDR3 comprises 13 residues. Here the CDR3 reads CSVPGQASYEQYF. CDR3 DNA sequence: TGCAGCGTCCCGGGACAGGCCTCCTACGAGCAGTACTTC.

V is TRBV9 and J is TRBJ2-7, with a tentative D call TRBD2 (6 bases). The CDR3 is 15 amino acids. Between the trimmed V and J ends, which lost 3 bases and 6 bases, there was a span of 19 bases. Germline-derived CDR1 and CDR2 are SGDLS and YYNGEE. The CDR3 spells CASSGSTSRVGEQYF. In nucleotides, the CDR3 is TGTGCCAGCAGCGGATCGACTAGTAGAGTTGGCGAGCAGTACTTC.

This clone was seen a single time. V is TRBV3-1 (or the pseudogene TRBV3-2) and J is TRBJ2-1, with TRBD2 as a possible D gene (6 bases). V was shortened by 5 bases and J by 4 bases, with 15 bases between the two germline ends. Germline V CDR1 and CDR2: LGHDT, YNNKEL (reference sequence). The CDR3 runs to 15 residues. DNA for the CDR3: TGTGCCAGCAGCACCACGATAGCGGCATACAATGAGCAGTTCTTC. Its translation is CASSTTIAAYNEQFF.

The V call is TRBV10-2, the J call TRBJ1-4; 10 positions agree with TRBD1. The CDR3 spans 15 residues. After removal of 5 bases from V and 8 bases from J, the junction contained 8 bases not matched to a gene. Germline V gives CDR1 WSHSY, CDR2 SAAADI. This CDR3 reads CASSQTGGGGEKLFF. In nucleotides, the CDR3 is TGCGCCAGCAGTCAGACAGGGGGCGGGGGCGAAAAACTGTTTTTT.

The chain recombines TRBV19 with TRBJ2-5; possibly TRBD1 for D (5 bases). V was cut by 7 bases and J by 2 bases, with 11 bases left in between. Germline V lookup: CDR1 LNHDA, CDR2 SQIVND (reference sequence). The length of the CDR3 is 13 residues. Here the CDR3 reads CASKRGIQETQYF. CDR3 DNA: TGTGCCAGTAAAAGGGGAATTCAAGAGACCCAGTACTTC.

This clone came up many times. The chain recombines TRBV27 with TRBJ2-1, with TRBD2 matching 7 bases. Germline assignment: CDR1 MNHEY and CDR2 SMNVEV (reference sequence). Trimming removed 0 bases from V and 7 bases from J; junction bases left unmatched: 15. The CDR3 covers 18 residues. CDR3 loop: CASSLSTLGGSSRNEQFF. CDR3 sequence (DNA): TGTGCCAGCAGTTTATCTACCCTCGGCGGGAGCTCGCGAAATGAGCAGTTCTTC.

The rearrangement uses TRBV4-1 and TRBJ2-5, with a tentative D call TRBD1 (6 bases). Trimming removed 6 bases from V and 1 base from J, with 15 bases in between. The germline V gene has CDR1 MGHRA and CDR2 YSYEKL. The CDR3 extends over 15 amino acids. CDR3 in amino acids: CASRRQETLQETQYF. CDR3 coding DNA: TGCGCCAGCAGAAGACAGGAGACCCTCCAAGAGACCCAGTACTTC.

The chain combines TRBV27 with TRBJ2-1; 7 bases map to TRBD2. The junction had 4 bases not matched to a gene; V was cut back by 2 bases and J by 3 bases. The CDR3 has 15 amino acids. CDR1 and CDR2 from the germline V gene are MNHEY and SMNVEV (reference sequence). CDR3 region: CASSLQRGYYNEQFF. CDR3 DNA: TGTGCCAGCAGTTTACAGCGGGGCTACTACAATGAGCAGTTCTTC.

V gene TRBV10-3 combines with J gene TRBJ2-2, with 9 bases lining up with TRBD1. The CDR3 runs 21 residues. The junction had 25 bases not matched to a gene; V was cut back by 4 bases and J by 7 bases. Germline-derived CDR1 and CDR2 are ENHRY and SYGVKD. The CDR3 DNA sequence: TGTGCCATCAGTGCCCTTAAACGCCGGGACAGGGACCGAACGCTCGACGGGGAGCTGTTTTTT. This translates into CAISALKRRDRDRTLDGELFF.

The chain employs TRBV9 and TRBJ2-2, with 8 bases lining up with TRBD1. This CDR3 comprises 15 residues. Per the germline V gene, CDR1 is SGDLS and CDR2 is YYNGEE. V shed 4 bases and J 3 bases; nucleotides not matched to a gene: 5. The CDR3 bases are TGTGCCAGCAGCACCCGGACAGGGTACACCGGGGAGCTGTTTTTT. Translating gives CASSTRTGYTGELFF.